This T cell receptor beta chain stems from a study of regulatory T cells in long-lasting Graves disease. Relying on iRepertoire HTBI primers and Arm-PCR of CDR3 regions, the team built TCR beta libraries. TCRdb analysed the multiplex PCR reads with MiXCR anew, one entry per CDR3 protein. The sample contains just over 600,000 distinct CDR3 sequences, 16% of which appear only once. Documented time point: newly diagnosed GD, antithyroid drugs for less than 3 months. The TCR library was prepared using RNA isolated from PBMCs. J was trimmed by 4 bases and V by 2 bases; bases with no gene match: 11. CDR3 length equals 16 residues. Per germline, CDR1 ENHRY and CDR2 SYGVKD. Separately, the same data were catalogued under a study of T cells in Graves' hyperthyroidism and ophthalmopathy.

This specimen was peripheral blood mononuclear cells (PBMCs), taken at new diagnosis, from a patient treated with antithyroid drugs. This TCR came from a young woman with Graves disease. The V gene is TRBV10-3, the J gene TRBJ2-7; TRBD1 matches 7 bases. DNA for the CDR3: TGTGCCATCAGTGAGCCATCCGGGACAGAGCCTTACGAGCAGTACTTC. Translating it yields CAISEPSGTEPYEQYF.